The T cell receptor (beta chain) described here comes from a study of T cells in Graves' hyperthyroidism and ophthalmopathy. As for the study in general: Peripheral blood was secured at the point of initial diagnosis, before any treatment.

The CDR3 regions of TCR beta were amplified from RNA transcripts. TCR CDR3 underwent first-round RT-PCR with the HTBI primer set. TCRdb reanalysed the multiplex PCR reads using MiXCR and keeps one entry per CDR3 protein. The sample includes a few hundred thousand distinct CDR3 sequences, around a sixth of them seen just once. This clonotype was counted only a few times. Germline V gene lookup returns CDR1 SGDLS and CDR2 YYNGEE. V was clipped by 4 bases and J by 3 bases, with 14 bases between them. The CDR3 contains 14 residues. Cells are PBMCs isolated from around 10 ml of fresh blood. Sequencing was carried out using blood. The clonotype was recovered from a woman between 18 and 29 years old with Graves' hyperthyroidism that later progressed to Graves' ophthalmopathy. The V call is TRBV9, the J call TRBJ2-7; no firm D call. CDR3: CASSQGTWDYEQYF. CDR3 DNA: TGTGCCAGCAGCCAAGGAACTTGGGACTACGAGCAGTACTTC.